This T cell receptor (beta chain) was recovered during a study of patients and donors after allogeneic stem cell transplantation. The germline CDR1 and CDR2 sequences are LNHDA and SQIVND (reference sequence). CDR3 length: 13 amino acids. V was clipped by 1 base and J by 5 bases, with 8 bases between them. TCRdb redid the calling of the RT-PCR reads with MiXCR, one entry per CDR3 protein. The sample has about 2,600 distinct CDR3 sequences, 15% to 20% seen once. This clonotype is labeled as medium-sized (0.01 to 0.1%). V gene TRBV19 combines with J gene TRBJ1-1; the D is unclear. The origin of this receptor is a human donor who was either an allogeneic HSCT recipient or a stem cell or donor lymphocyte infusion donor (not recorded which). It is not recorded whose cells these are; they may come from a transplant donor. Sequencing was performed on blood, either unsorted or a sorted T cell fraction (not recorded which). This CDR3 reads CASSIASWTEAFF. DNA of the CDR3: TGTGCCAGTAGTATAGCCTCTTGGACTGAAGCTTTCTTT.